The 27 T cell receptor beta chains listed next were all sequenced from one sample in a study of shared clonotypes between healthy human individuals. The protocol was immunoSEQ multiplex PCR, while the TCRdb copy is restricted to in-frame clones and leaves out a portion. The sample lists around 990,000 clones, around 77% occurring once. Material for sequencing was memory CD4+ T cells from PBMCs. Stated subset: CD45RA-negative fraction. The receptors were sampled from a man aged 18 to 30 in good health. Some clones in this sample may be carry-over from other donors' samples.

This chain uses TRBV28 with TRBJ2-6; D perhaps matches TRBD2 (6 bases). The CDR3 consists of 16 residues. V lost 11 bases, J lost 0 bases, and 17 bases lay in between. Germline V gene sequence: CDR1 MDHEN, CDR2 SYDVKM. CDR3 region: CAGGNQGPSGANVLTF. CDR3 bases: TGTGCCGGGGGGAACCAGGGACCCTCTGGGGCCAACGTCCTGACTTTC.

J is TRBJ1-2 and V is TRBV2, with D unresolved. The CDR3 spans 14 residues. Trimming took 4 bases from V and 3 from J, leaving 12 bases between them. CDR1 and CDR2 from the germline V gene are SNHLY and FYNNEI. Here the CDR3 reads CASSVRARDYGYTF. For the CDR3, the DNA is TGTGCCAGCAGTGTAAGGGCAAGAGACTATGGCTACACCTTC. Using reference TRBV2 and TRBJ1-2 for the parts outside the CDR3, the full variable domain is EPEVTQTPSHQVTQMGQEVILRCVPISNHLYFYWYRQILGQKVEFLVSFYNNEISEKSEIFDDQFSVERPDGSNFTLKIRSTKLEDSAMYFCASSVRARDYGYTFGSGTRLTVV.

This chain links TRBV28 with TRBJ1-1; 12 bases are shared with TRBD1. The junction had 13 bases not matched to a gene; V was cut back by 8 bases and J by 6 bases. Germline V gene sequence: CDR1 MDHEN, CDR2 SYDVKM. The CDR3 consists of 16 residues. The CDR3 sequence: CASGLLPGQGAPEAFF. CDR3 sequence (DNA): TGTGCCAGCGGATTGTTACCGGGACAGGGGGCCCCTGAAGCTTTCTTT.

The chain links TRBV2 to TRBJ2-7, with TRBD1 identical over 7 bases. In germline, CDR1 is SNHLY, CDR2 FYNNEI. V shed 7 bases, J shed 0 bases, and the junction held 6 bases outside the gene matches. The CDR3 consists of 14 residues. Written as DNA, the CDR3 is TGTGCCAGCAAAACCGGGACAGCCTCCTACGAGCAGTACTTC. It yields the protein CASKTGTASYEQYF.

The genes are TRBV7-8 and TRBJ2-5; maybe TRBD2 (6 bases). The germline V and J ends were trimmed by 7 bases and 1 base, with 13 bases remaining between them. Germline CDR1 reads SGHVS; CDR2 reads FQNEAQ. The CDR3 is made up of 14 amino acids. The DNA of the CDR3 is TGTGCCAGCACCATGACTAGTCGCCAAGAGACCCAGTACTTC. This codes for CASTMTSRQETQYF.

A remark on this clone: Distinct nucleotide sequences in the sample also encode this CDR3. The CDR3 region has the DNA TGCGCCAGCAGCGCTGGACAGAGCACAGATACGCAGTATTTT. Translated: CASSAGQSTDTQYF. The chain couples TRBV5-1 to TRBJ2-3, with a possible D match to TRBD1 (6 bases). Germline V lookup: CDR1 SGHRS, CDR2 YFSETQ. The CDR3 is 14 amino acids. The V and J ends lost 4 bases and 0 bases respectively, with 9 bases between them.

This clone came up a few times. The chain links TRBV28 to TRBJ1-1; no firm D call. Germline assignment: CDR1 MDHEN and CDR2 SYDVKM. V lost 10 bases to trimming and J lost 8 bases, with 14 bases between them. This CDR3 has 11 residues. The CDR3 region has the DNA TGTGCCACTAAACGGGTACAAGAAGCTTTCTTT. Amino acid sequence: CATKRVQEAFF.

The chain uses TRBV5-8 and TRBJ1-2, with TRBD1 matching 9 bases. Germline V gene lookup returns CDR1 SGHTS and CDR2 YDEGEE. The CDR3 sequence is 13 residues long. V gave up 5 bases and J gave up 8 bases; unmatched junction bases: 7. In DNA form, the CDR3 reads TGTGCCAGCAGAATTACAGGGGGCTCCGGCTACACCTTC. This encodes CASRITGGSGYTF.

The rearrangement uses TRBV30 and TRBJ1-1; D might be TRBD1 (6 bases). The CDR3 loop spans 12 amino acids. The germline gives CDR1 GTSNPN, CDR2 SVGIG (reference sequence). Trimming stripped 0 bases from V and 11 bases from J, with 13 bases between. Here the CDR3 DNA reads TGTGCCTGGAGTGTACGTCGGGGGCAGGCTTTCTTT. It yields the protein CAWSVRRGQAFF.

The chain couples TRBV29-1 to TRBJ2-7, with 10 bases identical to TRBD1. Germline V gene data show CDR1 as SQVTM and CDR2 as ANQGSEA. The CDR3 is 14 residues long. V was pared by 8 bases and J by 4 bases, with 11 bases of the junction left unmatched. CDR3 DNA: TGCAGCTTCAAGGGGACAGGGGATTATTACGAGCAGTACTTC. Residues: CSFKGTGDYYEQYF.

The chain employs TRBV5-1 and TRBJ1-1, with D unresolved. Germline-derived CDR1 and CDR2 are SGHRS and YFSETQ. This CDR3 is built from 15 residues. V gave up 0 bases and J gave up 0 bases, with 9 bases separating them. The chain's CDR3 is CASSLGAGMNTEAFF. The CDR3 region has the DNA TGCGCCAGCAGCTTGGGAGCGGGGATGAACACTGAAGCTTTCTTT.

The V call is TRBV19, the J call TRBJ2-4; 8 nucleotides align to TRBD2. V trimming: 5 bases; J trimming: 7 bases; junction bases outside the gene matches: 7. This CDR3 spans 14 amino acids. Germline V gene data show CDR1 as LNHDA and CDR2 as SQIVND (reference sequence). The DNA of the CDR3 is TGTGCCAGTAGTCTCCGGACTAGCCCTAACATTCAGTACTTC. Translating it yields CASSLRTSPNIQYF. Based on the CDR3 plus reference TRBV19 and TRBJ2-4, the full variable domain is DGGITQSPKYLFRKEGQNVTLSCEQNLNHDAMYWYRQDPGQGLRLIYYSQIVNDFQKGDIAEGYSVSREKKESFPLTVTSAQKNPTAFYLCASSLRTSPNIQYFGAGTRLSVL.

The chain uses TRBV15 and TRBJ1-5; D gene ambiguous. The V end was cut by 0 bases, the J end by 5 bases, with 2 bases between. The CDR3 runs 12 residues. Germline CDR1 is LNHNV and CDR2 is YYDKDF (reference sequence). The CDR3 protein is CATSREHQPQHF. CDR3 DNA: TGTGCCACCAGCAGAGAACATCAGCCCCAGCATTTT.

This chain connects TRBV5-1 to TRBJ1-1, with D possibly matching TRBD1 (6 bases). CDR3 size: 14 residues. V dropped 4 bases and J dropped 2 bases, with 12 bases sitting between them. The germline CDR1 and CDR2 sequences are SGHRS and YFSETQ. In DNA form, the CDR3 reads TGCGCCAGCAGCGGATCGACAGGCAACACTGAAGCTTTCTTT. Protein sequence: CASSGSTGNTEAFF.

This sequence joins TRBV28 and TRBJ1-3; possibly TRBD1 for D (6 bases). CDR1 and CDR2 (germline): MDHEN, SYDVKM. This CDR3 region has 19 residues. V lost 5 bases, J lost 0 bases, and 23 bases lay in between. The CDR3 spells CASSLGQLRFLSSGNTIYF. The CDR3, as DNA: TGTGCCAGCAGTCTCGGACAGCTACGATTTCTCAGCTCTGGAAACACCATATATTTT.

This clone was detected a few times. The rearrangement uses TRBV28 and TRBJ1-4, with D possibly being TRBD1 (6 bases). Germline V CDR1 and CDR2: MDHEN, SYDVKM. V was trimmed by 1 base and J by 7 bases, leaving 13 bases between them. The CDR3 is 15 residues long. This chain's CDR3 is CASSLFGGGAEKLFF. Here the CDR3 DNA reads TGTGCCAGCAGTTTATTTGGGGGCGGGGCTGAAAAACTGTTTTTT.

The genes are TRBV6-5 and TRBJ2-3, with D perhaps TRBD2 (6 bases). V dropped 6 bases and J dropped 2 bases, with 12 bases sitting between them. CDR3 length: 14 amino acids. Germline V lookup: CDR1 MNHEY, CDR2 SVGAGI. CDR3 bases: TGTGCCAGCAGGCGACGGGACTTCACAGATACGCAGTATTTT. Residues: CASRRRDFTDTQYF.

This clone is a singleton in its sample. The chain uses TRBV2 and TRBJ2-7; 10 nucleotides align to TRBD2. From germline, CDR1 is SNHLY and CDR2 FYNNEI. The CDR3 has 15 amino acids. V lost 4 bases, J lost 0 bases, and 3 bases stayed unmatched. In DNA form, the CDR3 reads TGTGCCAGCAGTGCGGCTAGCGGGAGCTCCTACGAGCAGTACTTC. This encodes CASSAASGSSYEQYF. Combining the CDR3 with reference TRBV2 and TRBJ2-7 gives the whole variable domain EPEVTQTPSHQVTQMGQEVILRCVPISNHLYFYWYRQILGQKVEFLVSFYNNEISEKSEIFDDQFSVERPDGSNFTLKIRSTKLEDSAMYFCASSAASGSSYEQYFGPGTRLTVT.

The chain joins TRBV28 to TRBJ1-2; D gene ambiguous. Trimming took off 6 bases at V and 4 bases at J, with 9 bases between the two ends. Germline-derived CDR1 and CDR2 are MDHEN and SYDVKM. This CDR3 is 12 amino acids long. The CDR3 nucleotides read TGTGCCAGCAGGCGGCAAGTCTATGGCTACACCTTC. Translation: CASRRQVYGYTF.

This rearrangement joins TRBV10-2 to TRBJ2-1; 9 bases map to TRBD1. With V trimmed by 6 bases and J by 8 bases, 11 bases remained unmatched. Looked up from germline, CDR1 is WSHSY and CDR2 is SAAADI. The CDR3 extends over 15 amino acids. CDR3 sequence: CASSNRGPSRDEQFF. As DNA, the CDR3 is TGCGCCAGCAGCAACAGGGGGCCCTCGCGGGATGAGCAGTTCTTC.

This rearrangement joins TRBV6-5 to TRBJ1-2; D unclear. The CDR3 totals 13 residues. Germline V gene lookup returns CDR1 MNHEY and CDR2 SVGAGI. Trimming stripped 5 bases from V and 0 bases from J, with 7 bases between. The CDR3 sequence: CASSKLTNYGYTF. The CDR3 DNA is TGTGCCAGCAGTAAACTAACTAACTATGGCTACACCTTC.

The chain recombines TRBV5-4 with TRBJ2-7; 12 nucleotides match TRBD2. This CDR3 contains 15 residues. The J segment lost 4 bases and the V segment lost 3 bases, leaving 5 bases of the junction unmatched. CDR1 and CDR2 from the germline V gene are SGHNT and YYREEE (reference sequence). The CDR3 reads CASSSPGLAGYEQYF. In DNA, the CDR3 is TGTGCCAGCAGCTCGCCAGGACTAGCGGGATACGAGCAGTACTTC.

The DNA of the CDR3 is TGCGCCAGCAGCCAAGATTGGCGGGAGGGCTGGGATGAGCAGTTCTTC. This gives the protein CASSQDWREGWDEQFF. The chain couples TRBV4-3 to TRBJ2-1; 9 nucleotides line up with TRBD2. Losses at the gene ends were 0 bases for V and 8 bases for J; bases not matched to a gene: 8. In germline, CDR1 is LGHNA, CDR2 YSLEER. The CDR3 runs 16 residues.

This chain uses TRBV27 with TRBJ2-7, with TRBD1 as a possible D gene (5 bases). The CDR3 runs 12 residues. The germline gives CDR1 MNHEY, CDR2 SMNVEV (reference sequence). V dropped 10 bases and J dropped 2 bases, with 12 bases sitting between them. Here the CDR3 DNA reads TGTGCCAACGGGCAGGGAACCTACGAGCAGTACTTC. It encodes CANGQGTYEQYF.

The V gene is TRBV10-3, the J gene TRBJ1-3; D unresolved. The germline gives CDR1 ENHRY, CDR2 SYGVKD. The length of the CDR3 is 13 residues. Trimming shortened V by 7 bases and J by 0 bases, and 7 bases separated the two germline ends. The DNA for the CDR3 is TGTGCCATCATGGGAAACTCTGGAAACACCATATATTTT. Translation: CAIMGNSGNTIYF.

This clone turned up a few times. V usage is TRBV20-1 and J usage is TRBJ2-1, with D possibly matching TRBD1 (6 bases). This CDR3 has 11 amino acids. In germline, CDR1 is DFQATT, CDR2 SNEGSKA (reference sequence). Trimming pared 6 bases from V and 9 bases from J, leaving 12 bases between. The CDR3 region has the DNA TGCAGTGCGTACGCCAGGGGTGAGCAGTTCTTC. Translated, it gives CSAYARGEQFF.

The V gene is TRBV5-1, the J gene TRBJ2-7, with TRBD1 matching over 12 bases. V trimming: 0 bases; J trimming: 6 bases; junction bases outside the gene matches: 4. Germline CDR1 reads SGHRS; CDR2 reads YFSETQ. The CDR3 length is 15 residues. CDR3 nucleotides: TGCGCCAGCAGCTTGGAGGGACAGGGGGCGGGCGAGCAGTACTTC. Protein: CASSLEGQGAGEQYF.